This is a list of T cell receptor beta chains from one sample in a study of shared clonotypes between healthy human individuals. Here immunoSEQ multiplex PCR was the method, and the copy in TCRdb shows in-frame clones only, minus some. Of approximately 470,000 clones in the sample, over 70% were seen once. The source material was PBMCs. The receptors originated from a woman aged 40 to 49 in good health. Some clones in this sample may be carry-over from other donors' samples. CDR3s leave out the opening cysteine and the closing phenylalanine or tryptophan.

10 TRBJ2-3 TRBV29-1 GGRDQGDTQY
13 TRBJ2-7 TRBV5-6 ASSVGFRGLDEQY
13 TRBJ1-1 TRBV28 ASSLYPRQGHEAF
11 TRBJ2-1 TRBV7-9 ASSSTPIDEQF
12 TRBJ2-7 TRBV5-4 ASSSPDRVSEQY
16 TRBJ2-1 TRBV9 ASSVAPRRDRHYNEQF
14 TRBJ1-4 TRBV7-2 ASSQPQGGTGEKLF
10 TRBJ2-7 TRBV28 ASLGVNGEQY
18 TRBJ2-5 TRBV7-7 ASSLGPRGGASGSRETQY
12 TRBJ1-4 TRBV5-1 ASSSGRGNEKLF
10 TRBJ2-1 TRBV11-3 ASSFTGGEQF
15 TRBJ1-1 TRBV5-1 ASSLRQGPNSNTEAF
12 TRBJ2-7 TRBV5-4 ASSQGLEVYEQY
12 TRBJ2-5 TRBV2 ASSAGGTVREQY
14 TRBJ1-2 TRBV28 ASSPAGQDANYGYT
11 TRBJ1-2 TRBV5-1 ASRNSSNYGYT
10 TRBJ2-7 TRBV11-2 ASSPRDYEQY
10 TRBJ2-1 TRBV9 ASSVGRSEQF